This T cell receptor beta chain is drawn from a study of T cells in women clearing cervical HPV infection. Study background: No precancer developed; the control's incident HPV16 infection cleared within 12 months. HLA type could not be excluded as a confounder. Overall study results and limits: Controls had more TRBV6-7 (about 0.16%) than cases (around 0.11%).

The ends lost 4 bases at V and 7 bases at J; junction bases unmatched: 9. Germline assignment: CDR1 SNHLY and CDR2 FYNNEI. This CDR3 is built from 14 residues. TCRdb keeps only in-frame clones here, not all; method: immunoSEQ multiplex PCR. Here the sample table reports around 46,000 clones. A remark on this clone: What it binds is not known. Read sequence stops 3 residues before the CDR3 end, and the germline J gene provides the missing end.

The material sequenced was blood buffy coat. The sequence derives from a woman between 18 and 69 years old with a cervical HPV16 infection that either progressed to CIN3+ or cleared (not recorded which). The rearrangement joins TRBV2 to TRBJ1-1; 7 nucleotides match TRBD1. CDR3 DNA, as far as it was read: TGTGCCAGCAGTGTACCGACAGGGAGGCTTGAA. Protein: CASSVPTGRLE. The CDR3 reads in full as CASSVPTGRLEAFF.